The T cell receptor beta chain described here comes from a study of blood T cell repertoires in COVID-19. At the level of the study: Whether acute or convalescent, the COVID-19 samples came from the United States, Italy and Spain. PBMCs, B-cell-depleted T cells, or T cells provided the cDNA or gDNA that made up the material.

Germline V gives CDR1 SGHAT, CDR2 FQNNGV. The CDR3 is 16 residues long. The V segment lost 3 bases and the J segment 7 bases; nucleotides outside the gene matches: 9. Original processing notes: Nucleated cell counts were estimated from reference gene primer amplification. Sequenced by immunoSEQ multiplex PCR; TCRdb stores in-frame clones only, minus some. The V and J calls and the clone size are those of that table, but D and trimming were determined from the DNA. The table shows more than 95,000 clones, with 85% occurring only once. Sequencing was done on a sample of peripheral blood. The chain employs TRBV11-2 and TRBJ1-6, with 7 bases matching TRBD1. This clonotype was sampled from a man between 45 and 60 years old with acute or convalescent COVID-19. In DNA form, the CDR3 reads TGTGCCAGCAGCTTTAAGACCGGGACAGTGAATTCACCCCTCCACTTT. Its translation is CASSFKTGTVNSPLHF.